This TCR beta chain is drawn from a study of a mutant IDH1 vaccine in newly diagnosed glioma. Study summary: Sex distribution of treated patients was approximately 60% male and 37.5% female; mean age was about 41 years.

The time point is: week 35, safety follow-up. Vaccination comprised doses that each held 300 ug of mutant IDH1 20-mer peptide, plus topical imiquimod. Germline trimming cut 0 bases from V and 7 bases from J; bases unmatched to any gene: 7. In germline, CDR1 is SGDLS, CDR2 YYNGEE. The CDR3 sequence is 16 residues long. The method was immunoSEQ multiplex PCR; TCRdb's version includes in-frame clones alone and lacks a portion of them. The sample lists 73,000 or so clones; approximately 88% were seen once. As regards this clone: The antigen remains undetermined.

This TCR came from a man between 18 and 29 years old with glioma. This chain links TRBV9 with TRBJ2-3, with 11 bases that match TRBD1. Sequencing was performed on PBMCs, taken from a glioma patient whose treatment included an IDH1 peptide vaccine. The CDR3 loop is CASSVVVGTGGYTQYF. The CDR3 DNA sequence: TGTGCCAGCAGCGTAGTCGTGGGGACAGGGGGATATACGCAGTATTTT.